Below are 27 T cell receptor beta chains sequenced from a single sample in a study of cytomegalovirus exposure and HLA in healthy donors. PCR primers comprised 60 Vbeta and 13 Jbeta primers. Produced via immunoSEQ multiplex PCR; TCRdb's table is partial and in-frame only. The data show 130,000 to 150,000 clones, 60% to 85% seen once. Sequenced input: PBMCs. These receptors were obtained from a woman between 35 and 50 years old in good health and CMV-seropositive.

This sequence joins TRBV7-6 and TRBJ1-1; the D is unclear. CDR1 is SGHVS and CDR2 is FNYEAQ in the germline V gene. The CDR3 spans 13 residues. Trimming stripped 1 base from V and 5 bases from J, with 8 bases between. CDR3 sequence: CASSLGEWTEAFF. For the CDR3, the DNA is TGTGCCAGCAGCTTAGGGGAGTGGACTGAAGCTTTCTTT.

Concerning this clone itself: Other DNA sequences from this sample encode an identical CDR3 as well. This chain uses TRBV5-1 with TRBJ2-5; 12 nucleotides align to TRBD2. This CDR3 is built from 15 residues. Germline CDR1 reads SGHRS; CDR2 reads YFSETQ. The J segment lost 2 bases and the V segment lost 2 bases, leaving 1 base of the junction unmatched. The CDR3: CASSLLAGGQETQYF. The CDR3 nucleotides are TGCGCCAGCAGCTTACTAGCGGGGGGTCAAGAGACCCAGTACTTC.

The rearrangement joins TRBV19 to TRBJ1-1; maybe TRBD1 (6 bases). In germline, CDR1 is LNHDA, CDR2 SQIVND (reference sequence). The CDR3 extends over 13 amino acids. Trimming cost V 7 bases and J 2 bases, with 11 bases left between them. This CDR3 is CASIGTPNTEAFF. Written as DNA, the CDR3 is TGTGCCAGTATTGGGACACCTAACACTGAAGCTTTCTTT.

The CDR3 DNA reads TGTGCCAGCAGGGGGACGGGGGTATCCGAGCAGTACTTC. Protein sequence: CASRGTGVSEQYF. This sequence joins TRBV2 and TRBJ2-5, with D possibly TRBD2 on 6 matching bases. The J call could be wrong; TRBJ2-7 is a better fit for the DNA end. This CDR3 is 13 amino acids long. Germline CDR1 and CDR2: SNHLY and FYNNEI.

The rearrangement joins TRBV30 to TRBJ2-2; D might be TRBD1 (5 bases). Germline lookup yields CDR1 GTSNPN and CDR2 SVGIG (reference sequence). Between the trimmed V and J ends, which lost 4 bases and 4 bases, there was a span of 22 bases. The CDR3 consists of 17 residues. The CDR3, as DNA: TGTGCCTGGACCCGGCAGTTGGAGCGTCAGGGCACCGGGGAGCTGTTTTTT. This encodes CAWTRQLERQGTGELFF.

V is TRBV29-1 and J is TRBJ1-1; no definite D call. This CDR3 is 11 amino acids long. CDR1 SQVTM and CDR2 ANQGSEA come from the germline V gene. Trimming took off 7 bases at V and 0 bases at J, with 6 bases between the two ends. The CDR3 reads CSAELNTEAFF. The CDR3 DNA is TGCAGCGCCGAGCTGAACACTGAAGCTTTCTTT.

The chain couples TRBV7-9 to TRBJ2-1; TRBD2 matches 7 bases. The CDR3 runs 17 residues. Germline values: CDR1 SEHNR, CDR2 FQNEAQ (reference sequence). V gave up 1 base and J gave up 0 bases; unmatched junction bases: 6. CDR3 amino acids: CASSLEVGGGSYNEQFF. In DNA, the CDR3 is TGTGCCAGCAGCTTAGAGGTGGGCGGGGGCTCCTACAATGAGCAGTTCTTC.

The rearrangement uses TRBV15 and TRBJ1-1, with D possibly matching TRBD1 (6 bases). The germline CDR1 and CDR2 sequences are LNHNV and YYDKDF (reference sequence). V gave up 8 bases and J gave up 4 bases, with 11 bases separating them. The CDR3 sequence is 12 residues long. CDR3 nucleotides: TGTGCCACCTCATCAGGGGTCACTGAAGCTTTCTTT. Encoded protein: CATSSGVTEAFF.

V usage is TRBV11-2 and J usage is TRBJ1-1; maybe TRBD1 (5 bases). The CDR3 runs 14 residues. V lost 6 bases and J lost 1, with 12 bases in between. Germline V gives CDR1 SGHAT, CDR2 FQNNGV. The CDR3: CASSSTGWNTEAFF. CDR3 in DNA: TGTGCCAGCAGTTCCACAGGATGGAACACTGAAGCTTTCTTT. Combining the CDR3 with reference TRBV11-2 and TRBJ1-1 gives the whole variable domain EAGVAQSPRYKIIEKRQSVAFWCNPISGHATLYWYQQILGQGPKLLIQFQNNGVVDDSQLPKDRFSAERLKGVDSTLKIQPAKLEDSAVYLCASSSTGWNTEAFFGQGTRLTVV.

The DNA for the CDR3 is TGTGCCAGCGGGGAGACAGGGGGCCTTTATACAGATACGCAGTATTTT. Translation gives CASGETGGLYTDTQYF. V gene TRBV5-6 combines with J gene TRBJ2-3; 10 bases fit TRBD1. V lost 7 bases, J lost 3 bases, and 11 bases stayed unmatched. CDR3 length: 16 residues. The germline V gene has CDR1 SGHDT and CDR2 YYEEEE.

V gene TRBV5-1 combines with J gene TRBJ1-2; a weak D match, TRBD1 (5 bases). Trimming pared 0 bases from V and 5 bases from J, leaving 8 bases between. The germline V gene encodes CDR1 SGHRS and CDR2 YFSETQ. The CDR3 spans 13 residues. The DNA for the CDR3 is TGCGCCAGCAGCTTGGTAGGGGATTATGGCTACACCTTC. This translates into CASSLVGDYGYTF.

This chain joins TRBV7-3 and TRBJ2-5, with D possibly matching TRBD1 (6 bases). This CDR3 comprises 15 residues. Germline V gene data show CDR1 as SGHTA and CDR2 as FQGTGA. V was cut by 1 base and J by 4 bases, with 13 bases left in between. CDR3 residues: CASSLINGGGETQYF. The CDR3 coding sequence is TGTGCCAGCAGCTTAATTAATGGGGGCGGAGAGACCCAGTACTTC.

This clone came up once. The chain employs TRBV14 and TRBJ2-5; 7 bases map to TRBD2. The CDR3 is 17 residues long. Germline V lookup: CDR1 SGHDN, CDR2 FVKESK. J gave up 4 bases and V 1 base, and 12 bases lay outside the gene matches. In nucleotides, the CDR3 is TGTGCCAGCAGCCAAGGGGGGGGATGGGGCATCACAGAGACCCAGTACTTC. It codes for CASSQGGGWGITETQYF.

The rearrangement uses TRBV7-2 and TRBJ2-4; 13 bases align to TRBD2. CDR1 is SGHTA and CDR2 is FQGNSA in the germline V gene. V lost 5 bases and J lost 0; bases outside the gene matches: 4. CDR3 size: 17 residues. The CDR3 loop reads CASSTSGGGLAKNIQYF. DNA for the CDR3: TGTGCCAGCAGCACTAGCGGGGGGGGCTTAGCCAAAAACATTCAGTACTTC.

This chain uses TRBV2 with TRBJ1-1; TRBD1 might be the D (5 bases). Trimming shortened V by 10 bases and J by 4 bases, and 16 bases separated the two germline ends. The length of the CDR3 is 13 residues. Germline V gene sequence: CDR1 SNHLY, CDR2 FYNNEI. The CDR3 nucleotides read TGTGCCACTTACGGTCAGGGAAGCACTGAAGCTTTCTTT. It is translated as CATYGQGSTEAFF.

The rearrangement uses TRBV6-5 and TRBJ2-7, with 7 bases matching TRBD1. Germline-derived CDR1 and CDR2 are MNHEY and SVGAGI. The ends lost 2 bases at V and 4 bases at J; junction bases unmatched: 11. The CDR3 contains 16 residues. In DNA, the CDR3 is TGTGCCAGCAGTTACAAAGAGACAGGGCTCGGGTACGAGCAGTACTTC. Translating gives CASSYKETGLGYEQYF.

The chain recombines TRBV23-1 with TRBJ1-1, with D hard to call. TRBV23-1 is marked as an open reading frame, function uncertain. The ends were cut back, 4 bases at V and 3 bases at J, with 12 bases in the middle. The CDR3 extends over 14 amino acids. CDR3 in DNA: TGCGCCAGCAGTCGGAATCGCGGGTACACTGAAGCTTTCTTT. It translates to CASSRNRGYTEAFF.

This chain links TRBV19 with TRBJ2-1, with TRBD2 identical over 11 bases. The V segment lost 3 bases and the J segment 5 bases; nucleotides outside the gene matches: 9. Germline loops: CDR1 LNHDA, CDR2 SQIVND (reference sequence). The CDR3 spans 17 residues. The CDR3 region is CASSIKTSGGRDNEQFF. CDR3 coding DNA: TGTGCCAGTAGTATTAAAACTAGCGGGGGCCGGGACAATGAGCAGTTCTTC.

This clone showed up just once. The chain carries TRBV7-9 and TRBJ1-6; no definite D call. This CDR3 spans 12 amino acids. With 3 bases removed from V and 8 bases from J, the gap between germline ends came to 5 bases. Germline V gene sequence: CDR1 SEHNR, CDR2 FQNEAQ (reference sequence). CDR3 coding DNA: TGTGCCAGCAGCTTCGGTGATTCACCCCTCCACTTT. Amino acids: CASSFGDSPLHF.

The chain's CDR3 is CASARAGGAGANVLTF. CDR3 nucleotides: TGTGCCAGCGCCCGCGCGGGAGGGGCTGGGGCCAACGTCCTGACTTTC. The chain carries TRBV2 and TRBJ2-6; 9 positions match TRBD2. Germline lookup yields CDR1 SNHLY and CDR2 FYNNEI. V was pared by 8 bases and J by 2 bases, with 7 bases of the junction left unmatched. CDR3 length: 16 residues.

The chain has TRBV6-1 and TRBJ2-6; 8 nucleotides agree with TRBD1. Losses at the gene ends were 6 bases for V and 2 bases for J; bases not matched to a gene: 0. The CDR3 contains 14 residues. The germline V gene encodes CDR1 MNHNS and CDR2 SASEGT. CDR3 bases: TGTGCCAGCAGGGACAGGGCTGGGGCCAACGTCCTGACTTTC. The encoded protein is CASRDRAGANVLTF.

The chain recombines TRBV5-1 with TRBJ2-3; D call uncertain. The germline CDR1 and CDR2 sequences are SGHRS and YFSETQ. The CDR3 covers 14 residues. The V and J ends lost 0 bases and 5 bases respectively, with 10 bases between them. The CDR3 loop is CASSLVAVGDTQYF. The CDR3 nucleotides read TGCGCCAGCAGCTTGGTAGCCGTGGGAGATACGCAGTATTTT.

V and J are TRBV5-1 and TRBJ2-7; TRBD1 matches at 9 bases. Germline CDR1 SGHRS, CDR2 YFSETQ. The V gene end was trimmed by 4 bases and the J gene end by 3 bases; junction bases not matched to a gene: 2. The CDR3 length is 13 residues. The CDR3 DNA follows: TGCGCCAGCAGCCCGACAGGGGGCTACGAGCAGTACTTC. It encodes CASSPTGGYEQYF.

The chain has TRBV19 and TRBJ2-3; TRBD1 matches 10 bases. CDR1 LNHDA and CDR2 SQIVND come from the germline V gene (reference sequence). The CDR3 is made up of 14 amino acids. Trimming removed 5 bases from V and 5 bases from J; junction bases left unmatched: 4. The DNA for the CDR3 is TGTGCCAGTAGTTCTGGGACAGGGGTAGATACGCAGTATTTT. Its protein is CASSSGTGVDTQYF.

The V gene is TRBV6-5, the J gene TRBJ1-3, with D unclear. Germline V gives CDR1 MNHEY, CDR2 SVGAGI. The CDR3 consists of 14 residues. V lost 3 bases, J lost 2 bases, and 8 bases lay in between. The CDR3 region has the DNA TGTGCCAGCAGTTATGGGAGCCCTGGAAACACCATATATTTT. It translates to CASSYGSPGNTIYF.

V usage is TRBV27 and J usage is TRBJ1-1; 7 nucleotides align to TRBD1. J lost 5 bases, V lost 8 bases, and 14 bases had no gene match. The CDR3 is made up of 15 amino acids. CDR1 MNHEY and CDR2 SMNVEV come from the germline V gene (reference sequence). Here the CDR3 DNA reads TGTGCCAGCGGACACCCCAGGGGGACGTGGACTGAAGCTTTCTTT. This encodes CASGHPRGTWTEAFF.

The V call is TRBV19, the J call TRBJ1-1; D might be TRBD1 (5 bases). Trimming stripped 10 bases from V and 0 bases from J, with 15 bases between. Germline V gene sequence: CDR1 LNHDA, CDR2 SQIVND (reference sequence). The CDR3 covers 14 residues. The CDR3 DNA reads TGTGCCACTAGATCGGACACGATGAACACTGAAGCTTTCTTT. Encoded protein: CATRSDTMNTEAFF. The full variable domain, its missing parts supplied by reference TRBV19 and TRBJ1-1, is DGGITQSPKYLFRKEGQNVTLSCEQNLNHDAMYWYRQDPGQGLRLIYYSQIVNDFQKGDIAEGYSVSREKKESFPLTVTSAQKNPTAFYLCATRSDTMNTEAFFGQGTRLTVV.